This TCR beta chain was captured by sequencing in a study of blood T cell repertoires in COVID-19. Overall study context: Samples representing acute and convalescent COVID-19 were sourced from the United States, Italy and Spain. From T cells, B-cell-depleted T cells, or PBMCs came the material, which was cDNA or gDNA.

The CDR3 contains 14 residues. Germline values: CDR1 SGHTA, CDR2 FQGNSA. V was cut by 3 bases and J by 2 bases, with 8 bases left in between. Original processing notes: From reference gene primer amplification, estimates of nucleated cell counts were derived. Produced via immunoSEQ multiplex PCR; TCRdb's table is partial and in-frame only. The DNA gave D and trimming, while V, J and clone size come from that table. The sample yields about 200,000 clones, roughly 89% seen once. The receptor was derived from a man between 60 and 70 years old who had recovered from COVID-19. Source material: peripheral blood. The J gene is TRBJ2-4, the V gene TRBV7-2; maybe TRBD2 (5 bases). The CDR3 bases are TGTGCCAGCAGCTTGGGAGTGACCAAAAACATTCAGTACTTC. The encoded protein is CASSLGVTKNIQYF.